This TCR beta chain was recorded in a study of blood T cell repertoires in COVID-19. The germline V gene encodes CDR1 DFQATT and CDR2 SNEGSKA (reference sequence). The CDR3 spans 11 residues. Trimming pared 3 bases from V and 7 bases from J, leaving 7 bases between. Original processing notes: Counts of nucleated cells, estimated from reference gene primer amplification, were obtained. The assay was immunoSEQ multiplex PCR, and TCRdb's table has in-frame clones only and misses some. The V and J calls and clone size were taken over from that table, and D and trimming were inferred from the DNA. The profile shows more than 200,000 clones, 65% to 85% of them singletons.

The receptor's source is a woman aged 45-65 years with acute or convalescent COVID-19. Sequenced: peripheral blood. The chain recombines TRBV20-1 with TRBJ2-1; D is undetermined. CDR3 bases: TGCAGTGCTAGCCCTTATAATGAGCAGTTCTTC. Protein product: CSASPYNEQFF.